These 22 T cell receptor beta chains were all obtained from the same sample, sequenced in a study of radiotherapy plus CTLA-4 blockade in lung cancer. The data were produced by immunoSEQ multiplex PCR, yet TCRdb's version contains in-frame clones alone and is incomplete. The sample records more than 25,000 clones, about four fifths being singletons. The sequences come from peripheral blood, collected from a patient treated with radiotherapy plus ipilimumab. These receptors all come from a human donor with non-small cell lung cancer that progressed on radiotherapy plus ipilimumab.

The chain recombines TRBV13 with TRBJ1-4; D is undetermined. This CDR3 region has 14 residues. Germline V gene data show CDR1 as PRHDT and CDR2 as FYEKMQ (reference sequence). Trimming took off 5 bases at V and 2 bases at J, with 9 bases between the two ends. The CDR3 loop reads CASSARTTNEKLFF. The CDR3 bases are TGTGCCAGCAGCGCACGGACCACTAATGAAAAACTGTTTTTT.

This sequence joins TRBV6-5 and TRBJ1-1, with D unresolved. V was cut by 6 bases and J by 1 base, with 6 bases left in between. Germline lookup yields CDR1 MNHEY and CDR2 SVGAGI. The CDR3 is 12 amino acids. The CDR3 sequence: CASSRQNTEAFF. CDR3 sequence (DNA): TGTGCCAGCAGCCGACAGAACACTGAAGCTTTCTTT.

This clone has more than one count but fewer than ten. The chain employs TRBV2 and TRBJ2-1, with a weak D call TRBD2 (7 bases). CDR1 and CDR2 (germline): SNHLY, FYNNEI. The CDR3 is 15 amino acids. The germline V and J ends were trimmed by 3 bases and 6 bases, with 15 bases remaining between them. The CDR3 DNA sequence: TGTGCCAGCAGTGAGCTAGGGCGGGGGCTCAATGAGCAGTTCTTC. This gives the protein CASSELGRGLNEQFF.

The gene calls are TRBV5-8 and TRBJ2-5; D is unresolved. The CDR3 runs to 14 residues. Trimming removed 1 base from V and 1 base from J, with 8 bases in between. Germline CDR1 SGHTS, CDR2 YDEGEE. As DNA, the CDR3 is TGTGCCAGCAGCTTGACGCCAGCCCAAGAGACCCAGTACTTC. Translation gives CASSLTPAQETQYF.

This clone is a singleton in its sample. The chain couples TRBV9 to TRBJ2-3; D gene unclear. The CDR3 sequence is 15 residues long. V was clipped by 0 bases and J by 4 bases, with 12 bases between them. Germline values: CDR1 SGDLS, CDR2 YYNGEE. CDR3 loop: CASSVGGSRSDTQYF. The CDR3 DNA follows: TGTGCCAGCAGCGTAGGAGGTAGCAGATCAGATACGCAGTATTTT.

DNA for the CDR3: TGCAGCGTTGCGGCTAGTACAATCGGGGAGCTGTTTTTT. Translation: CSVAASTIGELFF. This chain uses TRBV29-1 with TRBJ2-2; D not resolved. CDR3 size: 13 residues. The V gene's germline CDR1 is SQVTM and CDR2 ANQGSEA. The V and J ends lost 4 bases and 7 bases respectively, with 13 bases between them.

The rearrangement joins TRBV19 to TRBJ2-1; a possible D gene is TRBD1 (6 bases). The CDR3 has 12 amino acids. Trimming took off 8 bases at V and 9 bases at J, with 14 bases between the two ends. Germline CDR1 and CDR2: LNHDA and SQIVND (reference sequence). CDR3 DNA sequence: TGTGCCAGTGGCAGGGGTTACGGTGAGCAGTTCTTC. Amino acids: CASGRGYGEQFF.

The chain employs TRBV6-5 and TRBJ2-7; D is perhaps TRBD1 or TRBD2 (5 bases each). The length of the CDR3 is 14 residues. The germline V gene has CDR1 MNHEY and CDR2 SVGAGI. Deletions cut 5 bases from V and 3 bases from J, with 14 bases between. CDR3 coding DNA: TGTGCCAGCAGTCAAACAGGCGGACTCTACGAGCAGTACTTC. Its translation is CASSQTGGLYEQYF.

The chain combines TRBV11-2 with TRBJ2-1; 13 bases match TRBD2. Germline CDR1 and CDR2: SGHAT and FQNNGV. CDR3 length: 16 amino acids. With 1 base clipped from V and 4 bases from J, the junction kept 1 base outside the gene matches. The CDR3 loop reads CASSLGTSGGYNEQFF. The CDR3 coding sequence is TGTGCCAGCAGCTTAGGGACTAGCGGGGGATACAATGAGCAGTTCTTC. The full variable domain, its missing parts supplied by reference TRBV11-2 and TRBJ2-1, is EAGVAQSPRYKIIEKRQSVAFWCNPISGHATLYWYQQILGQGPKLLIQFQNNGVVDDSQLPKDRFSAERLKGVDSTLKIQPAKLEDSAVYLCASSLGTSGGYNEQFFGPGTRLTVL.

The chain is built from TRBV7-9 and TRBJ2-7, with 7 positions matching TRBD1. With 5 bases clipped from V and 2 bases from J, the junction kept 6 bases outside the gene matches. Germline values: CDR1 SEHNR, CDR2 FQNEAQ (reference sequence). There are 14 residues in the CDR3. The CDR3: CASSGQGVTYEQYF. The CDR3 DNA reads as TGTGCCAGCAGCGGTCAGGGGGTTACCTACGAGCAGTACTTC. The full variable domain, in which reference TRBV7-9 and TRBJ2-7 provide the parts outside the CDR3, is DTGVSQNPRHKITKRGQNVTFRCDPISEHNRLYWYRQTLGQGPEFLTYFQNEAQLEKSRLLSDRFSAERPKGSFSTLEIQRTEQGDSAMYLCASSGQGVTYEQYFGPGTRLTVT.

The V call is TRBV25-1, the J call TRBJ2-1; D remains unclear. The CDR3 consists of 14 residues. V lost 5 bases and J lost 1, with 9 bases in between. CDR1 is MGHDK and CDR2 is SYGVNS in the germline V gene. CDR3 DNA sequence: TGTGCCAGCAGTTGGCCTGGTTCCTACAATGAGCAGTTCTTC. It codes for CASSWPGSYNEQFF.

V gene TRBV9 combines with J gene TRBJ2-1, with D maybe TRBD2 (5 bases). The germline gives CDR1 SGDLS, CDR2 YYNGEE. The V end lost 0 bases, the J end lost 1 base, and 8 bases lay between the germline ends. This CDR3 is built from 15 residues. In DNA, the CDR3 is TGTGCCAGCAGCGTAGATGAGGGATCCTACAATGAGCAGTTCTTC. Protein: CASSVDEGSYNEQFF.

V usage is TRBV7-6 and J usage is TRBJ1-6; TRBD1 agrees at 9 bases. The CDR3 spans 14 residues. V lost 8 bases, J lost 10 bases, and 9 bases stayed unmatched. Germline assignment: CDR1 SGHVS and CDR2 FNYEAQ. The DNA of the CDR3 is TGTGCCAGCTCAGCCGGGACAGGGAAATCACCCCTCCACTTT. Its translation: CASSAGTGKSPLHF.

V gene TRBV5-6 combines with J gene TRBJ2-7, with D maybe TRBD2 (5 bases). CDR3 length equals 17 residues. CDR1 and CDR2 from the germline V gene are SGHDT and YYEEEE. V lost 5 bases and J lost 2, with 23 bases in between. The CDR3, as DNA: TGTGCCAGCAGTCCGACCGCTAGCTACTATGGGGCCTACGAGCAGTACTTC. The encoded protein is CASSPTASYYGAYEQYF. The entire variable domain, with the rest obtained from reference TRBV5-6 and TRBJ2-7, is as follows: DAGVTQSPTHLIKTRGQQVTLRCSPKSGHDTVSWYQQALGQGPQFIFQYYEEEERQRGNFPDRFSGHQFPNYSSELNVNALLLGDSALYLCASSPTASYYGAYEQYFGPGTRLTVT.

The chain combines TRBV2 with TRBJ2-7, with TRBD1 as a possible D gene (5 bases). Germline CDR1 is SNHLY and CDR2 is FYNNEI. Trimming pared 7 bases from V and 12 bases from J, leaving 16 bases between. This CDR3 region has 11 residues. CDR3 sequence: CASTEAQGWYF. CDR3 DNA sequence: TGTGCCAGCACCGAGGCCCAGGGATGGTACTTC.

This clone was recorded a few times. The CDR3 DNA reads TGTGCCAGCAGTACAGGGGGCGTCACTGAAGCTTTCTTT. This codes for CASSTGGVTEAFF. This chain joins TRBV6-1 and TRBJ1-1; TRBD1 aligns across 9 bases. CDR3 size: 13 residues. Germline V gene data show CDR1 as MNHNS and CDR2 as SASEGT. The junction had 2 bases not matched to a gene; V was cut back by 5 bases and J by 4 bases.

V and J are TRBV7-9 and TRBJ1-1; TRBD1 is a possible D gene (5 bases). V was shortened by 3 bases and J by 0 bases, with 8 bases between the two germline ends. The germline V gene has CDR1 SEHNR and CDR2 FQNEAQ (reference sequence). The CDR3 is made up of 14 amino acids. CDR3 in amino acids: CASSLGGLNTEAFF. The DNA for the CDR3 is TGTGCCAGCAGCTTGGGGGGATTGAACACTGAAGCTTTCTTT.

V and J are TRBV10-3 and TRBJ2-1; 10 bases are shared with TRBD1. Germline V CDR1 and CDR2: ENHRY, SYGVKD. This CDR3 spans 14 amino acids. The V gene end was trimmed by 4 bases and the J gene end by 5 bases; junction bases not matched to a gene: 2. The CDR3 nucleotides read TGTGCCATCAGTGGACAGGGGGCGGACAATGAGCAGTTCTTC. Translation: CAISGQGADNEQFF.

This rearrangement joins TRBV7-5 to TRBJ1-6. TRBV7-5 is a pseudogene segment. The CDR3 has 13 amino acids. The chain's CDR3 is CASRRSINSPLHF. CDR3 in DNA: TGTGCCAGCCGGAGGAGCATTAATTCACCCCTCCACTTT.

The rearrangement uses TRBV2 and TRBJ2-5; D not resolved. The V end was cut by 4 bases, the J end by 4 bases, with 13 bases between. CDR1 SNHLY and CDR2 FYNNEI come from the germline V gene. This CDR3 has 14 residues. CDR3 sequence: CASSVAPSPETQYF. Here the CDR3 DNA reads TGTGCCAGCAGTGTAGCCCCAAGCCCAGAGACCCAGTACTTC.

The chain employs TRBV7-3 and TRBJ1-2; a possible D gene is TRBD1 (6 bases). This CDR3 is 13 amino acids long. From germline, CDR1 is SGHTA and CDR2 FQGTGA. Trimming stripped 3 bases from V and 8 bases from J, with 13 bases between. Here the CDR3 reads CASSFTTGGGYTF. The CDR3 bases are TGTGCCAGCAGCTTCACTACTGGGGGCGGCTACACCTTC.

The genes are TRBV9 and TRBJ1-5; possible D gene TRBD1, 5 bases. The CDR3 has 15 amino acids. V dropped 1 base and J dropped 5 bases, with 13 bases sitting between them. CDR1 and CDR2 from the germline V gene are SGDLS and YYNGEE. DNA for the CDR3: TGTGCCAGCAGCGTACAGGGTTCGCCCTATCAGCCCCAGCATTTT. It yields the protein CASSVQGSPYQPQHF.